This note documents a single T cell receptor beta chain sequence. The antigen remains unidentified. A heparinised blood draw that averaged around 100 mL was obtained once from each donor. Every bit of the isolated RNA underwent reverse transcription, so sequencing read expressed TCRB transcripts. Using immunoSEQ multiplex PCR, the repertoire was profiled, and TCRdb retains in-frame clones only, with some absent. The data show 150,000 to 190,000 clones, with roughly 11% seen just once and 2% to 2.5% held by the top ten. These data belong to a study of beta chain features in type 1 diabetes. General study findings and limits: A pattern of fewer insertions and more deletions at VDJ junctions was seen in type 1 diabetes patients.

The CDR3 consists of 16 residues. V trimming: 4 bases; J trimming: 6 bases; junction bases outside the gene matches: 13. Per germline, CDR1 SGDLS and CDR2 YYNGEE. V and J are TRBV9 and TRBJ2-7, with 10 bases aligning to TRBD1. This sequence was found in a man between 18 and 29 years old in good health. What was sequenced was central memory CD4+ T cells from blood. The CDR3 region is CASSPPWGGQGGEQYF. CDR3 nucleotides: TGTGCCAGCAGCCCCCCTTGGGGTGGACAGGGGGGCGAGCAGTACTTC.